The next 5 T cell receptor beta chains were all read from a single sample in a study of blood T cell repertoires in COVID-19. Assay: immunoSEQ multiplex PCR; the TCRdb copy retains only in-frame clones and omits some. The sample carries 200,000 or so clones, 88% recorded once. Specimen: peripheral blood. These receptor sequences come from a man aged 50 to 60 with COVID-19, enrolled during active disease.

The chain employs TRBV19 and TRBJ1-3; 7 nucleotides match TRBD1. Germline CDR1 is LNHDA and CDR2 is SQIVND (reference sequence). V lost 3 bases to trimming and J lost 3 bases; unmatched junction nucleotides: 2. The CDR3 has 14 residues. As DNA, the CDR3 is TGTGCCAGTAGTATCGGGACAGTTGGAAACACCATATATTTT. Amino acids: CASSIGTVGNTIYF. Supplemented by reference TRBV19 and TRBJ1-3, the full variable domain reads DGGITQSPKYLFRKEGQNVTLSCEQNLNHDAMYWYRQDPGQGLRLIYYSQIVNDFQKGDIAEGYSVSREKKESFPLTVTSAQKNPTAFYLCASSIGTVGNTIYFGEGSWLTVV.

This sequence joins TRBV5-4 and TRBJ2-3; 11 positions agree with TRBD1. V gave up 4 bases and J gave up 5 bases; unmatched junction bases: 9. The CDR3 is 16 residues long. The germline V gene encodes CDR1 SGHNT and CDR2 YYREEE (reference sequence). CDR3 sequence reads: CASSKPGQGVGDTQYF. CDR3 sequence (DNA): TGTGCCAGCAGCAAACCGGGACAGGGGGTAGGAGATACGCAGTATTTT.

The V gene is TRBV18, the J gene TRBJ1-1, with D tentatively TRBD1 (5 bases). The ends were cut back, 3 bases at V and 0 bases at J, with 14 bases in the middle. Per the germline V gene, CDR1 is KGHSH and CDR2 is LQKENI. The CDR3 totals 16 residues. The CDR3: CASSPPRQTMNTEAFF. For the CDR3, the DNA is TGTGCCAGCTCACCCCCTCGACAGACAATGAACACTGAAGCTTTCTTT.

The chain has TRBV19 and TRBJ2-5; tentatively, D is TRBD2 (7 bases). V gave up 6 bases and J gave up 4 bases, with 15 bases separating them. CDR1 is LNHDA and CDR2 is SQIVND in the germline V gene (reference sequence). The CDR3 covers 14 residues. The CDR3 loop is CASRSGGPGETQYF. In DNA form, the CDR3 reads TGTGCCAGTAGGTCCGGGGGGCCGGGAGAGACCCAGTACTTC.

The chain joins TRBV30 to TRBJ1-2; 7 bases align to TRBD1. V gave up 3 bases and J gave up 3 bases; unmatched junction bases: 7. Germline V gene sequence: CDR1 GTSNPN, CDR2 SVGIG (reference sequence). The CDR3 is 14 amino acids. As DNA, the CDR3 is TGTGCCTGGAGCTCGGGAGGGGGCGACTATGGCTACACCTTC. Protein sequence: CAWSSGGGDYGYTF.